The entry below gives a single TCR beta chain sequence along with its context. The CDR3 spans 11 residues. V dropped 4 bases and J dropped 7 bases, with 7 bases sitting between them. CDR1 is MNHEY and CDR2 is SVGAGI in the germline V gene. This sample was taken from a study of Ad26.COV2.S vaccination and SARS-CoV-2 variants. Across the whole study: Into the muscle, Ad26.COV2.S was dosed once or twice, 56 days apart.

The treatment was: approximately 18 received Ad26.COV2.S at low or high dose, single or two shots; 5 received placebo; per-sample allocation not given. Sampling was performed 63 days after the first vaccine or placebo injection. Adults aged 18-55 years in Boston included the donor. Repertoires were generated with immunoSEQ multiplex PCR, while TCRdb's copy carries only in-frame clones and drops some. The sample lists roughly 330,000 clones, 85% to 90% occurring once. This rearrangement joins TRBV6-5 to TRBJ1-1; D call uncertain. The source material was peripheral blood, sampled in a trial of Ad26.COV2.S vaccine versus placebo. The clonotype was recovered from a person between 18 and 60 years old who received the Ad26.COV2.S COVID-19 vaccine or a placebo. The CDR3 loop reads CASSWTHEAFF. The CDR3 coding sequence is TGTGCCAGCAGTTGGACCCATGAAGCTTTCTTT.